Listed below are T cell receptor beta chains from one sample, sequenced in a study of monozygotic twins with inflammatory bowel disease. Reprocessing the 5' RACE reads, TCRdb reports a single entry for every CDR3 protein and omits DNA. The table lists approximately 400,000 distinct CDR3 sequences. The sample comprised blood. The receptors were sampled from a human donor with ulcerative colitis or Crohn's disease, or a healthy co-twin of an affected twin (not recorded which). Each CDR3 is given with its conserved first and last residue. Fields, in order: V gene, J gene, CDR3 protein.

V gene: TRBV7-9
J gene: TRBJ2-7
CDR3 protein: CASSFLGRYSYEQYF

V gene: TRBV15
J gene: TRBJ2-1
CDR3 protein: CATSRKMDNPYNEQFF

V gene: TRBV5-7
J gene: TRBJ1-1
CDR3 protein: CASSHDDISNTEAFF

V gene: TRBV6-6
J gene: TRBJ1-2
CDR3 protein: CASRDRADGYTF

V gene: TRBV15
J gene: TRBJ2-4
CDR3 protein: CATKRAGEEKNIQYF

V gene: TRBV7-8
J gene: TRBJ1-5
CDR3 protein: CASSLGPVNQPQHF

V gene: TRBV20-1
J gene: TRBJ1-5
CDR3 protein: CSARVLADIYSNQPQHF

V gene: TRBV19
J gene: TRBJ2-5
CDR3 protein: CASSMYSQETQYF

V gene: TRBV20-1
J gene: TRBJ1-1
CDR3 protein: CSAALLDSIVNPYSLNTEAFF

V gene: TRBV12-3/TRBV12-4
J gene: TRBJ2-1
CDR3 protein: CASSLGRRYGNEQFF

V gene: TRBV27
J gene: TRBJ2-7
CDR3 protein: CASSLFHSYEQYF

V gene: TRBV7-9
J gene: TRBJ1-1
CDR3 protein: CASSFTGLMNTEAFF

V gene: TRBV5-1
J gene: TRBJ1-6
CDR3 protein: CASSLVGDNSPLHF

V gene: TRBV20-1
J gene: TRBJ2-1
CDR3 protein: CSARGAPYNEQFF